The T cell receptor beta chain described here comes from a study of blood T cell repertoires in COVID-19. Study-wide context: Some COVID-19 samples were acute and others convalescent; all came from the United States, Italy and Spain. In each case, the material was cDNA or gDNA derived from T cells, B-cell-depleted T cells, or PBMCs.

In the authors' methods: Nucleated cell number was recorded as an estimate derived from reference gene primer amplification. Generated by immunoSEQ multiplex PCR, the TCRdb table keeps only in-frame clones and is missing some. V and J calls and clone size are as listed in that table; D and trimming were resolved from the DNA. The repertoire holds under 130,000 clones, with approximately 90% as singletons. Germline-derived CDR1 and CDR2 are SGHVS and FQNEAQ. V trimming: 5 bases; J trimming: 3 bases; junction bases outside the gene matches: 8. The CDR3 totals 15 residues. The clonotype was recovered from a man aged 45 to 65 in a cohort sampled during active COVID-19. The chain carries TRBV7-8 and TRBJ2-3, with TRBD1 matching 7 bases. Sequencing input: peripheral blood. This CDR3 is CASSHDRVNTDTQYF. The DNA for the CDR3 is TGTGCCAGCAGCCACGACAGGGTCAATACAGATACGCAGTATTTT.